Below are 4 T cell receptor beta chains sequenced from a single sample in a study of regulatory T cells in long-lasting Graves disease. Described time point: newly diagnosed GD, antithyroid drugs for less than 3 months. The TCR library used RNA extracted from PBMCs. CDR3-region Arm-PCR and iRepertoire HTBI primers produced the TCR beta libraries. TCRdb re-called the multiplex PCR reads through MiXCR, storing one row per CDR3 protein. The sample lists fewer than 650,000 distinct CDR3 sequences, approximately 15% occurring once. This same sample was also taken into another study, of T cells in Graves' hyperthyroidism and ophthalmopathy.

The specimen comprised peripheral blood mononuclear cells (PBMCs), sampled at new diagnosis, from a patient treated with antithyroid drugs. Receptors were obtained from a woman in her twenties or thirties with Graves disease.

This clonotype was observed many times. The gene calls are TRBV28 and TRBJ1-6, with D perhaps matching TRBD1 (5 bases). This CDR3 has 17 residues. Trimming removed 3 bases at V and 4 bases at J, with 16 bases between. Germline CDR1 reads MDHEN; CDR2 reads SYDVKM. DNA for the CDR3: TGTGCCAGCAGTTTCGTTCAGGCGGGGGGATATAATTCACCCCTCCACTTT. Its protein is CASSFVQAGGYNSPLHF.

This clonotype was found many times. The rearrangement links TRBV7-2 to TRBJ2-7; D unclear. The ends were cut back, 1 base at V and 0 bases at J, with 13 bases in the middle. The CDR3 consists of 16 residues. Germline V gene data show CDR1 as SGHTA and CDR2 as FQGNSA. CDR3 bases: TGTGCCAGCAGCTTAGTTGGTTCTTCAATCTCCTACGAGCAGTACTTC. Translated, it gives CASSLVGSSISYEQYF. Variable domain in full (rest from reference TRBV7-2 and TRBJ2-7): GAGVSQSPSNKVTEKGKDVELRCDPISGHTALYWYRQSLGQGLEFLIYFQGNSAPDKSGLPSDRFSAERTGGSVSTLTIQRTQQEDSAVYLCASSLVGSSISYEQYFGPGTRLTVT.

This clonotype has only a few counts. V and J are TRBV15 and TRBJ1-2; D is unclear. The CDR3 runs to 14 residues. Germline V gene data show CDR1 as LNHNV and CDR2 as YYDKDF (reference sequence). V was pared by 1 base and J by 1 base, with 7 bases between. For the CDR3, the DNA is TGTGCCACCAGCAGAGTCGAATATAACTATGGCTACACCTTC. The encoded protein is CATSRVEYNYGYTF.

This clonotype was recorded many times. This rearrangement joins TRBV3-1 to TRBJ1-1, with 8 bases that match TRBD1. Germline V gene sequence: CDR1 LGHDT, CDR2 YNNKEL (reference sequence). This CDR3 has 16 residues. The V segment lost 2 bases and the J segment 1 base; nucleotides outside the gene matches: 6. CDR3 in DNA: TGTGCCAGCAGCCAATTTACAGGGGGGCCGAACACTGAAGCTTTCTTT. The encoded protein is CASSQFTGGPNTEAFF. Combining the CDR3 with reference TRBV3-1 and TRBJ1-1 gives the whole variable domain DTAVSQTPKYLVTQMGNDKSIKCEQNLGHDTMYWYKQDSKKFLKIMFSYNNKELIINETVPNRFSPKSPDKAHLNLHINSLELGDSAVYFCASSQFTGGPNTEAFFGQGTRLTVV.